The 22 T cell receptor beta chains below all came from one sample that was sequenced in a study of cytomegalovirus exposure and HLA in healthy donors. The protocol was immunoSEQ multiplex PCR, while the TCRdb copy is restricted to in-frame clones and leaves out a portion. The data show 110,000 to 150,000 clones, with 94% seen just once and 1.5% to 2% held by the top ten. The sample comprised PBMCs. These receptor sequences come from a man between 18 and 35 years old in good health and CMV-seropositive.

This clone has only one observation. The chain combines TRBV10-3 with TRBJ1-2; 9 bases align to TRBD1. V was clipped by 2 bases and J by 4 bases; unmatched bases: 8. Germline V gives CDR1 ENHRY, CDR2 SYGVKD. This CDR3 comprises 16 residues. CDR3 amino acids: CAISEQQGAYGYGYTF. The DNA for the CDR3 is TGTGCCATCAGTGAGCAACAGGGGGCGTATGGCTATGGCTACACCTTC.

The chain joins TRBV11-2 to TRBJ1-1; the D gene is possibly TRBD1 (5 bases). There are 13 residues in the CDR3. CDR1 and CDR2 (germline): SGHAT, FQNNGV. V was pared by 5 bases and J by 5 bases, with 12 bases between. The CDR3 DNA reads TGTGCCAGCAGCGAAATGGGGGGAACTGAAGCTTTCTTT. Its protein is CASSEMGGTEAFF. Using reference TRBV11-2 and TRBJ1-1 for the parts outside the CDR3, the full variable domain is EAGVAQSPRYKIIEKRQSVAFWCNPISGHATLYWYQQILGQGPKLLIQFQNNGVVDDSQLPKDRFSAERLKGVDSTLKIQPAKLEDSAVYLCASSEMGGTEAFFGQGTRLTVV.

The chain combines TRBV30 with TRBJ1-4, with D tentatively TRBD1 (5 bases). Germline CDR1 is GTSNPN and CDR2 is SVGIG (reference sequence). V was cut by 5 bases and J by 8 bases, with 21 bases left in between. The CDR3 consists of 15 residues. Written as DNA, the CDR3 is TGTGCCTGGGCCCTGGGCGGGGCAGGCGGGGAAAAACTGTTTTTT. Translated: CAWALGGAGGEKLFF.

The V gene is TRBV6-6, the J gene TRBJ1-4, with 9 positions matching TRBD1. The CDR3 contains 15 residues. The V segment lost 1 base and the J segment 8 bases; nucleotides outside the gene matches: 5. Germline values: CDR1 MNHNY, CDR2 SVGAGI (reference sequence). The CDR3 DNA follows: TGTGCCAGCAGTTACTTCCAGGACAGGGGCGAAAAACTGTTTTTT. Translated, it gives CASSYFQDRGEKLFF.

This rearrangement joins TRBV6-4 to TRBJ2-1; D may be TRBD2 (6 bases). Germline lookup yields CDR1 MRHNA and CDR2 SNTAGT. CDR3 length: 14 amino acids. The V and J ends lost 9 bases and 4 bases respectively, with 16 bases between them. This chain's CDR3 is CARATSSLYNEQFF. The CDR3 DNA is TGTGCCAGGGCCACTAGCAGCCTTTACAATGAGCAGTTCTTC.

The CDR3 protein is CASSQDPRALGNYEQYF. The DNA for the CDR3 is TGCGCCAGCAGCCAAGATCCGAGGGCACTAGGAAACTACGAGCAGTACTTC. The chain uses TRBV4-1 and TRBJ2-7, with a possible D match to TRBD2 (5 bases). The CDR3 sequence is 17 residues long. The germline CDR1 and CDR2 sequences are MGHRA and YSYEKL. Deletions cut 0 bases from V and 3 bases from J, with 18 bases between.

The chain employs TRBV15 and TRBJ2-5, with 7 bases that match TRBD2. Germline lookup yields CDR1 LNHNV and CDR2 YYDKDF (reference sequence). This CDR3 spans 16 amino acids. Germline trimming cut 2 bases from V and 1 base from J; bases unmatched to any gene: 7. The CDR3 protein is CATSRIAGLTQETQYF. The CDR3 DNA reads as TGTGCCACCAGCAGAATAGCGGGCCTGACCCAAGAGACCCAGTACTTC.

The V call is TRBV6-6, the J call TRBJ1-5, with 11 bases that match TRBD1. The CDR3 loop spans 15 amino acids. Looked up from germline, CDR1 is MNHNY and CDR2 is SVGAGI (reference sequence). With V trimmed by 4 bases and J by 4 bases, 3 bases remained unmatched. The DNA for the CDR3 is TGTGCCAGCAGTTGGACAGGGGGCGGAAATCAGCCCCAGCATTTT. Its translation: CASSWTGGGNQPQHF.

This clone was seen once. In DNA, the CDR3 is TGCGCCAGCAGCTTGAGCGGGAGAACAGATACGCAGTATTTT. Residues: CASSLSGRTDTQYF. The chain uses TRBV5-1 and TRBJ2-3, with 8 nucleotides matching TRBD2. CDR3 length: 14 amino acids. The J segment lost 3 bases and the V segment lost 1 base, leaving 1 base of the junction unmatched. CDR1 SGHRS and CDR2 YFSETQ come from the germline V gene.

The chain couples TRBV15 to TRBJ1-5, with 10 bases aligning to TRBD1. J was trimmed by 5 bases and V by 4 bases; bases with no gene match: 14. The length of the CDR3 is 18 residues. In germline, CDR1 is LNHNV, CDR2 YYDKDF (reference sequence). This CDR3 is CATSTTPRTGGPHQPQHF. For the CDR3, the DNA is TGTGCCACCAGCACTACCCCACGGACAGGGGGGCCCCATCAGCCCCAGCATTTT.

The gene calls are TRBV10-3 and TRBJ2-7; tentatively, D is TRBD1 (5 bases). V gave up 4 bases and J gave up 3 bases, with 19 bases separating them. Germline CDR1 ENHRY, CDR2 SYGVKD. CDR3 size: 16 residues. CDR3 coding DNA: TGTGCCATCAGTGGTGTGGCGTCAGGGTCCAACTACGAGCAGTACTTC. Translating it yields CAISGVASGSNYEQYF.

The chain uses TRBV25-1 and TRBJ2-7, with 8 nucleotides matching TRBD1. The CDR3 has 17 amino acids. V trimming: 0 bases; J trimming: 7 bases; junction bases outside the gene matches: 14. CDR1 is MGHDK and CDR2 is SYGVNS in the germline V gene. The CDR3 sequence: CASSEYLSDRDRGEQYF. The CDR3 bases are TGTGCCAGCAGTGAATACCTCTCGGACAGGGATAGAGGAGAGCAGTACTTC.

V and J are TRBV5-4 and TRBJ2-5; 8 positions agree with TRBD2. The CDR3 runs to 16 residues. J gave up 5 bases and V 0 bases, and 9 bases lay outside the gene matches. From germline, CDR1 is SGHNT and CDR2 YYREEE (reference sequence). As DNA, the CDR3 is TGTGCCAGCAGCTTGGTACGGGAGGGGTACCGGGAGACCCAGTACTTC. Translation: CASSLVREGYRETQYF.

This rearrangement joins TRBV13 to TRBJ2-1; D may be TRBD1 (5 bases). Germline loops: CDR1 PRHDT, CDR2 FYEKMQ (reference sequence). The CDR3 runs 15 residues. Trimming shortened V by 4 bases and J by 4 bases, and 14 bases separated the two germline ends. The CDR3 nucleotides are TGTGCCAGCAGCTCCAGGGATTTTGGATACAATGAGCAGTTCTTC. Its translation: CASSSRDFGYNEQFF.

This chain connects TRBV9 to TRBJ2-5; unclear D gene. Trimming pared 0 bases from V and 2 bases from J, leaving 8 bases between. This CDR3 comprises 14 residues. CDR1 SGDLS and CDR2 YYNGEE come from the germline V gene. The DNA of the CDR3 is TGTGCCAGCAGCGTAGGCAGATCTCAAGAGACCCAGTACTTC. Protein product: CASSVGRSQETQYF.

J is TRBJ1-1 and V is TRBV19; a possible D gene is TRBD1 (5 bases). This CDR3 contains 15 residues. Germline-derived CDR1 and CDR2 are LNHDA and SQIVND (reference sequence). The V and J ends lost 5 bases and 0 bases respectively, with 13 bases between them. The CDR3 bases are TGTGCCAGTAGTCCGCAACAGGAGTTGAACACTGAAGCTTTCTTT. Translating it yields CASSPQQELNTEAFF.

This clone was detected only once. The V and J genes are TRBV5-3 and TRBJ2-7, with D tentatively TRBD2 (6 bases). TRBV5-3 carries the ORF label, with uncertain function. Trimming took off 4 bases at V and 2 bases at J, with 19 bases between the two ends. The CDR3 consists of 16 residues. The CDR3 coding sequence is TGTGCCAGAAGCCAACCGAGCGGGCCTCCTACCTACGAGCAGTACTTC. As protein: CARSQPSGPPTYEQYF.

The chain carries TRBV2 and TRBJ2-4; a weak D match, TRBD2 (6 bases). Germline V gene sequence: CDR1 SNHLY, CDR2 FYNNEI. CDR3 length: 14 residues. Trimming took off 2 bases at V and 3 bases at J, with 8 bases between the two ends. The CDR3 sequence: CASSETGGKNIQYF. The CDR3 bases are TGTGCCAGCAGTGAAACCGGGGGCAAAAACATTCAGTACTTC. The variable domain in full, completed from reference TRBV2 and TRBJ2-4, reads EPEVTQTPSHQVTQMGQEVILRCVPISNHLYFYWYRQILGQKVEFLVSFYNNEISEKSEIFDDQFSVERPDGSNFTLKIRSTKLEDSAMYFCASSETGGKNIQYFGAGTRLSVL.

The CDR3 bases are TGTGCCAGCATGGATGCTACGGGGAACACTGAAGCTTTCTTT. Amino acids: CASMDATGNTEAFF. The V call is TRBV28, the J call TRBJ1-1; D gene uncertain. This CDR3 contains 14 residues. The V gene's germline CDR1 is MDHEN and CDR2 SYDVKM. Trimming pared 7 bases from V and 1 base from J, leaving 13 bases between. The full variable domain, in which reference TRBV28 and TRBJ1-1 provide the parts outside the CDR3, is DVKVTQSSRYLVKRTGEKVFLECVQDMDHENMFWYRQDPGLGLRLIYFSYDVKMKEKGDIPEGYSVSREKKERFSLILESASTNQTSMYLCASMDATGNTEAFFGQGTRLTVV.

V and J are TRBV7-6 and TRBJ1-3, with TRBD1 as a possible D gene (6 bases). The V end was cut by 5 bases, the J end by 4 bases, with 15 bases between. The CDR3 spans 15 residues. CDR1 SGHVS and CDR2 FNYEAQ come from the germline V gene. In DNA, the CDR3 is TGTGCCAGCAGCCCCCGGGGGGCTCCGGGAAACACCATATATTTT. Its protein is CASSPRGAPGNTIYF.

The gene calls are TRBV6-5 and TRBJ1-1; possibly TRBD1 for D (5 bases). V was shortened by 2 bases and J by 1 base, with 8 bases between the two germline ends. Per the germline V gene, CDR1 is MNHEY and CDR2 is SVGAGI. CDR3 length: 14 amino acids. The CDR3 nucleotides are TGTGCCAGCAGTTACGACGGGGGGAACACTGAAGCTTTCTTT. This codes for CASSYDGGNTEAFF.

The CDR3 here is CASSSPGLAIDEQYF. The DNA for the CDR3 is TGTGCCAGCAGTTCCCCGGGACTAGCGATCGACGAGCAGTACTTC. The gene calls are TRBV28 and TRBJ2-7, with 10 bases identical to TRBD2. The CDR3 extends over 15 amino acids. J lost 5 bases, V lost 4 bases, and 8 bases had no gene match. Germline CDR1 and CDR2: MDHEN and SYDVKM.